Below, 16 T cell receptor beta chains from the same sample are listed, as sequenced in a study of blood T cell repertoires in COVID-19. The repertoire was sequenced with immunoSEQ multiplex PCR; TCRdb's copy has only in-frame clones and lacks some. The sample yields 100,000 or so clones, approximately 80% seen once. The sample was peripheral blood. Receptors originate from a human donor in a cohort sampled during active COVID-19.

The rearrangement links TRBV19 to TRBJ2-7; 9 positions agree with TRBD1. Germline V gene lookup returns CDR1 LNHDA and CDR2 SQIVND (reference sequence). The CDR3 spans 16 residues. J gave up 5 bases and V 6 bases, and 14 bases lay outside the gene matches. CDR3 sequence reads: CASRPNRGRSIDEQYF. Here the CDR3 DNA reads TGTGCCAGTAGGCCAAACAGGGGGCGTTCTATCGACGAGCAGTACTTC.

The chain combines TRBV5-1 with TRBJ2-4; 14 nucleotides match TRBD2. The germline gives CDR1 SGHRS, CDR2 YFSETQ. The CDR3 runs 15 residues. V trimming: 3 bases; J trimming: 10 bases; junction bases outside the gene matches: 6. CDR3 sequence reads: CASSSSGTSGSIQYF. The CDR3 nucleotides are TGCGCCAGCAGCTCCTCCGGGACTAGCGGGAGTATTCAGTACTTC.

The V and J genes are TRBV10-3 and TRBJ2-5; D possibly corresponds to TRBD2 (5 bases). There are 12 residues in the CDR3. V was trimmed by 8 bases and J by 2 bases, leaving 9 bases between them. Germline CDR1 and CDR2: ENHRY and SYGVKD. The CDR3 loop is CAIGRDQETQYF. CDR3 nucleotides: TGTGCCATCGGTCGGGATCAAGAGACCCAGTACTTC.

With regard to this clone: The junction departs from the called germline gene at one end, perhaps through a read error. The J gene is TRBJ1-2, the V gene TRBV20-1; D remains unclear. This CDR3 is 9 amino acids long. The germline V gene has CDR1 DFQATT and CDR2 SNEGSKA (reference sequence). CDR3 sequence: CSAPPRDLF. The CDR3 coding sequence is TGCAGTGCCCCCCCCCGGGATTTGTTC.

The chain couples TRBV5-6 to TRBJ1-4; 10 nucleotides line up with TRBD1. Germline loops: CDR1 SGHDT, CDR2 YYEEEE. The CDR3 extends over 15 amino acids. The junction had 13 bases not matched to a gene; V was cut back by 4 bases and J by 13 bases. CDR3 in amino acids: CASSGRQGAGHGLFF. The CDR3 region has the DNA TGTGCCAGCAGCGGGAGACAGGGGGCCGGTCACGGACTGTTTTTT.

The chain couples TRBV5-5 to TRBJ2-7; 9 bases are a match to TRBD2. This CDR3 is 15 amino acids long. Germline trimming cut 4 bases from V and 0 bases from J; bases unmatched to any gene: 5. Germline V CDR1 and CDR2: SGHKS, YYEKEE (reference sequence). In DNA form, the CDR3 reads TGTGCCAGCAGCCAACCGGGACTAGCCTCCTACGAGCAGTACTTC. Encoded protein: CASSQPGLASYEQYF.

The chain combines TRBV28 with TRBJ2-7; 8 nucleotides agree with TRBD2. J was trimmed by 3 bases and V by 6 bases; bases with no gene match: 4. This CDR3 is 13 amino acids long. Germline V gene data show CDR1 as MDHEN and CDR2 as SYDVKM. CDR3: CASSLAGSYEQYF. The CDR3 nucleotides read TGTGCCAGCAGCTTAGCGGGAAGCTACGAGCAGTACTTC. Combining the CDR3 with reference TRBV28 and TRBJ2-7 gives the whole variable domain DVKVTQSSRYLVKRTGEKVFLECVQDMDHENMFWYRQDPGLGLRLIYFSYDVKMKEKGDIPEGYSVSREKKERFSLILESASTNQTSMYLCASSLAGSYEQYFGPGTRLTVT.

The chain employs TRBV7-9 and TRBJ2-3, with 8 bases fitting TRBD1. This CDR3 is 15 amino acids long. From germline, CDR1 is SEHNR and CDR2 FQNEAQ (reference sequence). Trimming cost V 3 bases and J 4 bases; bases outside gene matches: 6. Here the CDR3 reads CASSLRRQGSDTQYF. The CDR3 DNA reads TGTGCCAGCAGCTTGCGACGACAGGGGTCAGATACGCAGTATTTT.

The CDR3 is CASSPTGGSTYEQYF. The CDR3 DNA reads as TGTGCCAGCTCACCTACCGGCGGGTCTACCTACGAGCAGTACTTC. The genes are TRBV18 and TRBJ2-7, with a possible D match to TRBD2 (5 bases). V was cut by 3 bases and J by 2 bases, with 14 bases left in between. Looked up from germline, CDR1 is KGHSH and CDR2 is LQKENI. CDR3 length: 15 amino acids.

The chain combines TRBV24-1 with TRBJ2-1, with 12 bases aligning to TRBD1. The CDR3 is made up of 16 amino acids. Trimming took 1 base from V and 5 from J; bases not matched to a gene: 2. In germline, CDR1 is KGHDR, CDR2 SFDVKD. The CDR3 nucleotides read TGTGCCACCAGTGATTTTGGGACAGGGGGCGACAATGAGCAGTTCTTC. It translates to CATSDFGTGGDNEQFF.

The chain has TRBV7-2 and TRBJ2-7, with 12 bases lining up with TRBD2. Looked up from germline, CDR1 is SGHTA and CDR2 is FQGNSA. The trim removed 5 bases at V and 4 bases at J, leaving 3 bases unmatched. The CDR3 spans 14 residues. The CDR3 DNA sequence: TGTGCCAGCAGCCAGACTAGCGGGAGATACGAGCAGTACTTC. The encoded protein is CASSQTSGRYEQYF.

This sequence joins TRBV10-2 and TRBJ2-5; 9 positions agree with TRBD1. The CDR3 spans 14 residues. In germline, CDR1 is WSHSY, CDR2 SAAADI. The trim removed 8 bases at V and 6 bases at J, leaving 10 bases unmatched. CDR3 DNA sequence: TGCGCCAGCGGATCGACAGGGGGTTTGAAGACCCAGTACTTC. Translation gives CASGSTGGLKTQYF.

The chain joins TRBV6-2 or TRBV6-3 to TRBJ2-1; weak D call: TRBD2 (6 bases). CDR1 is MNHEY and CDR2 is SVGEGT in the germline V gene. Trimming took off 6 bases at V and 9 bases at J, with 12 bases between the two ends. The CDR3 covers 12 residues. CDR3 sequence reads: CASSWTGSEQFF. CDR3 bases: TGTGCCAGCAGCTGGACCGGGAGTGAGCAGTTCTTC.

The chain carries TRBV2 and TRBJ2-6; no reliable D call. Looked up from germline, CDR1 is SNHLY and CDR2 is FYNNEI. Trimming pared 9 bases from V and 1 base from J, leaving 10 bases between. There are 14 residues in the CDR3. The CDR3 loop is CASIDFSGANVLTF. Written as DNA, the CDR3 is TGTGCCAGTATAGACTTTTCTGGGGCCAACGTCCTGACTTTC.

In its sample, this clone was seen once. The chain recombines TRBV27 with TRBJ2-7; TRBD2 matches 11 bases. CDR3 length: 15 residues. Trimming removed 8 bases from V and 3 bases from J; junction bases left unmatched: 9. CDR1 is MNHEY, CDR2 SMNVEV, per germline (reference sequence). The DNA for the CDR3 is TGTGCCAGCCGAGCAAAACTAGCGGGAGTCTACGAGCAGTACTTC. As protein: CASRAKLAGVYEQYF.

This clone has just a few counts. The chain combines TRBV18 with TRBJ2-7, with D uncertain. The CDR3 contains 13 residues. The V and J ends lost 0 bases and 0 bases respectively, with 3 bases between them. The germline gives CDR1 KGHSH, CDR2 LQKENI. Here the CDR3 reads CASSPPSSYEQYF. In DNA form, the CDR3 reads TGTGCCAGCTCACCACCGAGCTCCTACGAGCAGTACTTC.